These 3 T cell receptor beta chains came from one sample sequenced in a study of T-cell memory formation after mild COVID-19. TCRdb reprocessed the 5' RACE reads via MiXCR and lists one record per CDR3 protein. The sample has around 200,000 distinct CDR3 sequences, around 20% seen once. Sequenced sample: PBMCs or a T cell subset sorted from them (not recorded which). These receptors were collected from a man aged 18 to 35 who had mild COVID-19 (a few samples of this study predate the infection). Cell type and time point are not known.

This chain joins TRBV6-6 and TRBJ2-7; 8 nucleotides agree with TRBD1. Germline values: CDR1 MNHNY, CDR2 SVGAGI (reference sequence). The CDR3 runs 12 residues. Unmatched junction bases numbered 2, after V lost 7 bases and J lost 3 bases. The CDR3 spells CASTGGLYEQYF. DNA of the CDR3: TGTGCCAGCACAGGGGGCCTCTACGAGCAGTACTTC.

This clonotype was counted a few times. The chain is built from TRBV24-1 and TRBJ2-3; D may be TRBD2 (7 bases). The CDR3 covers 15 residues. The germline V gene has CDR1 KGHDR and CDR2 SFDVKD. Trimming pared 9 bases from V and 1 base from J, leaving 16 bases between. For the CDR3, the DNA is TGTGCCACCGGGGGGCGAAGCGGGGGCACAGATACGCAGTATTTT. Residues: CATGGRSGGTDTQYF.

The chain employs TRBV12-3 or TRBV12-4 and TRBJ1-1; tentatively, D is TRBD1 (5 bases). Trimming cost V 3 bases and J 7 bases, with 15 bases left between them. The CDR3 runs to 14 residues. The CDR3 spells CASSFVRLGVEAFF. As DNA, the CDR3 is TGTGCCAGCAGTTTTGTGAGGTTGGGGGTTGAAGCTTTCTTT.